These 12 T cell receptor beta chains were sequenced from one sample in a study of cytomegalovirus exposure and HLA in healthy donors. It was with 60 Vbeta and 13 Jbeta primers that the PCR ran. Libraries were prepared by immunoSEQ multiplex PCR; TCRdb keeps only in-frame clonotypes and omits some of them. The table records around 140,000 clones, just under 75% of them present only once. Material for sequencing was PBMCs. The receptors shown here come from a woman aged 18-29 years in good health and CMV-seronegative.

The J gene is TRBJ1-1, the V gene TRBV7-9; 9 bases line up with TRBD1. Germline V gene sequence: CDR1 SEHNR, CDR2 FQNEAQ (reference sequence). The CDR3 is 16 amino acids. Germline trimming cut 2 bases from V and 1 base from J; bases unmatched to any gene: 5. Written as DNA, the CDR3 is TGTGCCAGCAGCTTAAGGGGGGGACAGGGGAACACTGAAGCTTTCTTT. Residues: CASSLRGGQGNTEAFF.

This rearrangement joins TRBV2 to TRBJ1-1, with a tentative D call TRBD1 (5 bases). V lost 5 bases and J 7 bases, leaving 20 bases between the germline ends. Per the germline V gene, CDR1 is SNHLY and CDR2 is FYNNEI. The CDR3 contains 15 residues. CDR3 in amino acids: CASSFSPGQDLEAFF. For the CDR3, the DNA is TGTGCCAGCAGTTTTAGCCCAGGACAAGACCTTGAAGCTTTCTTT.

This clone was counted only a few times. Here the CDR3 reads CASSSTGDPETQYF. The DNA for the CDR3 is TGCGCCAGCAGTTCTACAGGAGATCCGGAGACCCAGTACTTC. The chain has TRBV10-2 and TRBJ2-5; D perhaps matches TRBD1 (5 bases). The CDR3 sequence is 14 residues long. Trimming left V 5 bases short and J 5 bases short, with 15 bases between. Per the germline V gene, CDR1 is WSHSY and CDR2 is SAAADI.

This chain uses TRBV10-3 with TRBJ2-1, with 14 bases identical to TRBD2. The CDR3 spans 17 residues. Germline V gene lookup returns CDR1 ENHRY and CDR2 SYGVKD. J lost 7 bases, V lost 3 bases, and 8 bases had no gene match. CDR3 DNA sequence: TGTGCCATCAGTGACTCCGCGCGGACTAGCGGGAGGAATGAGCAGTTCTTC. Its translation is CAISDSARTSGRNEQFF.

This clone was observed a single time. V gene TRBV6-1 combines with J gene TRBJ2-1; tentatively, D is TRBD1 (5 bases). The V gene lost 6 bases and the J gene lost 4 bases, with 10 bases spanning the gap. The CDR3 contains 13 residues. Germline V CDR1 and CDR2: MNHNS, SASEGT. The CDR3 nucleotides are TGTGCCAGCAGCCCGACAGTTTACAATGAGCAGTTCTTC. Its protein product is CASSPTVYNEQFF.

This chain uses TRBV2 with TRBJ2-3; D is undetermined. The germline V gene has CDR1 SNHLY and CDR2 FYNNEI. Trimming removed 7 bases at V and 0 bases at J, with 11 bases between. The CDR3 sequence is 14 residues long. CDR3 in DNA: TGTGCCAGCAAAGTAGCCCGGAGCACAGATACGCAGTATTTT. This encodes CASKVARSTDTQYF.

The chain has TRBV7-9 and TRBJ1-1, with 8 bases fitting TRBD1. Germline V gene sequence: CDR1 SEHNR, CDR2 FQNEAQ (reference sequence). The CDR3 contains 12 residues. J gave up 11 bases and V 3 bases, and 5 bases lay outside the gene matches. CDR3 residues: CASSFQDREAFF. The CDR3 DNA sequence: TGTGCCAGCAGCTTCCAGGACAGGGAGGCTTTCTTT. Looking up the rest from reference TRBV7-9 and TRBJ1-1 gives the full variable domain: DTGVSQNPRHKITKRGQNVTFRCDPISEHNRLYWYRQTLGQGPEFLTYFQNEAQLEKSRLLSDRFSAERPKGSFSTLEIQRTEQGDSAMYLCASSFQDREAFFGQGTRLTVV.

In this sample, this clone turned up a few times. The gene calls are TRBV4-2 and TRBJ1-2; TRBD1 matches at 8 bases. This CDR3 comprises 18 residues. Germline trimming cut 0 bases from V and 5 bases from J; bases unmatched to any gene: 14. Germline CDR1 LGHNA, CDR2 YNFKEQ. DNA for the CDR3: TGTGCCAGCAGCCAAGATGTAGTAGCTGGGGACAGGCTATATGGCTACACCTTC. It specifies CASSQDVVAGDRLYGYTF.

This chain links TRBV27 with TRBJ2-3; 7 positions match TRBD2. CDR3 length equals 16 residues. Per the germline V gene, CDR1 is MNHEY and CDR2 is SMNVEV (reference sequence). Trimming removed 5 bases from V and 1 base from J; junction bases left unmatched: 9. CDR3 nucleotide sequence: TGTGCCAGCAGTGCCCTCACTAGCGCCCGCACAGATACGCAGTATTTT. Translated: CASSALTSARTDTQYF.

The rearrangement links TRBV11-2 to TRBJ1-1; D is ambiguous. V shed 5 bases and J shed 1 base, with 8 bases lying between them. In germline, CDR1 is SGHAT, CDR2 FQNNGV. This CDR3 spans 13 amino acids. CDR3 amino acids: CASSRGGNTEAFF. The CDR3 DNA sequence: TGTGCCAGCAGCCGGGGTGGGAACACTGAAGCTTTCTTT.

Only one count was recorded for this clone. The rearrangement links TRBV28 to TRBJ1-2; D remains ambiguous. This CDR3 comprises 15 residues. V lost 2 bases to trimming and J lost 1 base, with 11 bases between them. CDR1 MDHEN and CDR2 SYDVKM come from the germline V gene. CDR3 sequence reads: CASSLGGMNNYGYTF. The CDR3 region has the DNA TGTGCCAGCAGTTTAGGAGGGATGAATAACTATGGCTACACCTTC.

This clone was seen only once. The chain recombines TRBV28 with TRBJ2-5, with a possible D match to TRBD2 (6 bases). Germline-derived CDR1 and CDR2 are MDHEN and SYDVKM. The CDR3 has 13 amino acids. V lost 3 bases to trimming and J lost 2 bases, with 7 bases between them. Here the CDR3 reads CASSLEGQETQYF. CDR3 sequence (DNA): TGTGCCAGCAGTTTGGAGGGACAAGAGACCCAGTACTTC.